Detailed here is one TCR beta chain. Looked up from germline, CDR1 is SGHRS and CDR2 is YFSETQ. There are 15 residues in the CDR3. The ends were cut back, 4 bases at V and 4 bases at J, with 18 bases in the middle. This specimen comes from a study of shared clonotypes between healthy human individuals. This table comes from immunoSEQ multiplex PCR, and its TCRdb copy is limited to in-frame clones, with some not included. Among about 360,000 clones listed, less than 75% were seen once. The source of this sequence is a man aged 25-40 years in good health. Sequenced: memory CD4+ T cells sorted from blood. Subset specified: CD45RA-negative fraction. The chain carries TRBV5-1 and TRBJ2-7, with TRBD1 as a possible D gene (5 bases). The CDR3 DNA sequence: TGCGCCAGCAGCCGGACAACCCTCTTAACTTACGAGCAGTACTTC. Translating gives CASSRTTLLTYEQYF.